The 28 T cell receptor beta chains below come from one sample, sequenced in a study of vaccination effects on CD4 cells after COVID-19. These TCRs' antigens remain unknown. CD4+ T cells specific for antigen were expanded with viral peptide pools by the ViraFEST assay before sequencing. CD4+ T cells were isolated after 10 days of culture. Every participant took two doses of the BNT162b2 or mRNA-1273 vaccine. Only in-frame clones appear in the TCRdb table, and some are missing; sequencing was by immunoSEQ multiplex PCR. Of under 40,000 clones listed, 70% to 85% were seen once; the top ten hold under 2%. Sequencing was performed on CD4+ T cells from PBMCs cultured with HCoV-NL63 spike peptides, taken after COVID-19 vaccination. The receptors come from a human donor who received a COVID-19 vaccine. Some clones in this sample may be carry-over from other donors' samples.

The rearrangement links TRBV2 to TRBJ2-6; D is uncertain. V was trimmed by 3 bases and J by 0 bases, leaving 6 bases between them. Germline V gives CDR1 SNHLY, CDR2 FYNNEI. CDR3 length: 15 residues. The CDR3 bases are TGTGCCAGCAGTGACTGGGACTCTGGGGCCAACGTCCTGACTTTC. Its translation: CASSDWDSGANVLTF.

The chain links TRBV7-9 to TRBJ1-6; D unclear. The CDR3 spans 12 residues. V was pared by 1 base and J by 9 bases, with 4 bases between. CDR1 SEHNR and CDR2 FQNEAQ come from the germline V gene (reference sequence). The CDR3 protein is CASSLGVSPLHF. CDR3 sequence (DNA): TGTGCCAGCAGCTTAGGTGTTTCACCCCTCCACTTT.

The rearrangement links TRBV23-1 to TRBJ2-2, with D perhaps matching TRBD1 (6 bases). TRBV23-1 is an open reading frame, and its role is uncertain. The CDR3 has 15 residues. V lost 6 bases and J lost 7, with 18 bases in between. The CDR3 is CASRNHREYHGELFF. The CDR3 DNA is TGCGCCAGCAGAAACCACAGGGAATATCACGGGGAGCTGTTTTTT.

V and J are TRBV6-5 and TRBJ2-7; 7 bases agree with TRBD1. Germline V CDR1 and CDR2: MNHEY, SVGAGI. This CDR3 comprises 14 residues. Trimming took 8 bases from V and 2 from J; bases not matched to a gene: 9. The CDR3 DNA reads as TGTGCCAGCCGAATACAGGGGTCCCCCTACGAGCAGTACTTC. This translates into CASRIQGSPYEQYF.

V is TRBV28 and J is TRBJ1-5; no definite D call. V lost 7 bases, J lost 0 bases, and 7 bases lay in between. This CDR3 comprises 13 residues. CDR1 and CDR2 (germline): MDHEN, SYDVKM. The DNA for the CDR3 is TGTGCCAGCAATACGAATAGCAATCAGCCCCAGCATTTT. Translated, it gives CASNTNSNQPQHF.

The chain is built from TRBV5-1 and TRBJ2-3, with 8 bases lining up with TRBD2. The trim removed 1 base at V and 4 bases at J, leaving 5 bases unmatched. Germline V CDR1 and CDR2: SGHRS, YFSETQ. CDR3 length: 15 residues. The CDR3 bases are TGCGCCAGCAGCTTGTTCGGGGGGGCCCCAGATACGCAGTATTTT. It specifies CASSLFGGAPDTQYF.

This chain connects TRBV7-3 to TRBJ1-6; 8 bases align to TRBD1. The ends lost 2 bases at V and 10 bases at J; junction bases unmatched: 7. The CDR3 extends over 15 amino acids. Germline CDR1 and CDR2: SGHTA and FQGTGA. The CDR3 DNA reads as TGTGCCAGCAGCTTAGGGACAGGATTTGAATCACCCCTCCACTTT. It yields the protein CASSLGTGFESPLHF.

This clone was observed a few times. Written as DNA, the CDR3 is TGTGCCAGCAGTCTTAAAGGGTCGAATCAGCCCCAGCATTTT. Protein: CASSLKGSNQPQHF. The rearrangement uses TRBV27 and TRBJ1-5, with no clear D. V lost 5 bases, J lost 4 bases, and 12 bases lay in between. CDR1 is MNHEY, CDR2 SMNVEV, per germline (reference sequence). The CDR3 contains 14 residues.

This chain connects TRBV4-3 to TRBJ2-2, with unresolved D. The V gene lost 3 bases and the J gene lost 1 base, with 6 bases spanning the gap. Per germline, CDR1 LGHNA and CDR2 YSLEER. The CDR3 consists of 14 residues. CDR3 residues: CASSHQENTGELFF. CDR3 DNA: TGCGCCAGCAGCCATCAAGAGAACACCGGGGAGCTGTTTTTT.

Points on this clone: The junction and the germline gene differ at one end; a read error may be behind it. The chain has TRBV11-3 and TRBJ2-3, with TRBD2 as a possible D gene (5 bases). The germline V gene encodes CDR1 SGHNT and CDR2 YENEEA. The CDR3 extends over 15 amino acids. CDR3 sequence reads: CASTLTDIATDTQYF. The CDR3, as DNA: TGTGCCAGCACCTTAACTGACATAGCGACAGATACGCAGTATTTT.

The genes are TRBV5-1 and TRBJ2-6; D call uncertain. Trimming removed 4 bases at V and 4 bases at J, with 12 bases between. Germline CDR1 SGHRS, CDR2 YFSETQ. The CDR3 totals 15 residues. The CDR3: CASSHDNSGANVLTF. CDR3 bases: TGCGCCAGCAGCCACGACAATTCAGGGGCCAACGTCCTGACTTTC. The whole variable domain, remainder taken from reference TRBV5-1 and TRBJ2-6, is KAGVTQTPRYLIKTRGQQVTLSCSPISGHRSVSWYQQTPGQGLQFLFEYFSETQRNKGNFPGRFSGRQFSNSRSEMNVSTLELGDSALYLCASSHDNSGANVLTFGAGSRLTVL.

This rearrangement joins TRBV4-1 to TRBJ2-1, with D unclear. CDR1 and CDR2 (germline): MGHRA, YSYEKL. V lost 0 bases, J lost 5 bases, and 11 bases lay in between. There are 15 residues in the CDR3. The CDR3 nucleotides are TGCGCCAGCAGCCAAGACGGGCTGTCGGACAATGAGCAGTTCTTC. It specifies CASSQDGLSDNEQFF.

J is TRBJ1-2 and V is TRBV5-5; 9 bases align to TRBD1. CDR1 and CDR2 (germline): SGHKS, YYEKEE (reference sequence). Losses at the gene ends were 5 bases for V and 8 bases for J; bases not matched to a gene: 10. CDR3 length equals 14 residues. The CDR3 DNA reads as TGTGCCAGCAGGATAACAGGGGGCCGCGACGGCTACACCTTC. Its translation: CASRITGGRDGYTF.

Remarks on this clone: In the same sample, other DNA sequences code for this CDR3. This chain uses TRBV5-8 with TRBJ2-3; no clear D. The germline V gene has CDR1 SGHTS and CDR2 YDEGEE. The CDR3 has 10 residues. Trimming took off 7 bases at V and 6 bases at J, with 6 bases between the two ends. CDR3 loop: CASPGDTQYF. In nucleotides, the CDR3 is TGTGCCAGCCCCGGCGATACGCAGTATTTT. Supplemented by reference TRBV5-8 and TRBJ2-3, the full variable domain reads EAGVTQSPTHLIKTRGQQATLRCSPISGHTSVYWYQQALGLGLQFLLWYDEGEERNRGNFPPRFSGRQFPNYSSELNVNALELEDSALYLCASPGDTQYFGPGTRLTVL.

The CDR3 loop reads CASSPGTQETQYF. The CDR3 DNA follows: TGTGCCAGCTCACCGGGCACCCAAGAGACCCAGTACTTC. The V and J genes are TRBV18 and TRBJ2-5, with D uncertain. Germline-derived CDR1 and CDR2 are KGHSH and LQKENI. The CDR3 runs 13 residues. Trimming took off 3 bases at V and 1 base at J, with 6 bases between the two ends.

The V gene is TRBV6-5, the J gene TRBJ1-1, with TRBD1 matching 7 bases. Germline V CDR1 and CDR2: MNHEY, SVGAGI. The CDR3 is 14 residues long. V was clipped by 5 bases and J by 3 bases; unmatched bases: 6. CDR3 sequence: CASSTLGTDTEAFF. CDR3 DNA sequence: TGTGCCAGCAGTACCCTTGGGACAGACACTGAAGCTTTCTTT.

The chain recombines TRBV19 with TRBJ1-2; 8 bases fit TRBD1. This CDR3 spans 13 amino acids. Germline CDR1 is LNHDA and CDR2 is SQIVND (reference sequence). Unmatched junction bases numbered 4, after V lost 2 bases and J lost 8 bases. DNA for the CDR3: TGTGCCAGTAGTATAACAGGGGGTCGGGGCTACACCTTC. It specifies CASSITGGRGYTF.

The chain employs TRBV11-2 and TRBJ2-5; 11 bases map to TRBD2. V lost 5 bases, J lost 2 bases, and 13 bases stayed unmatched. The CDR3 length is 18 residues. CDR1 and CDR2 from the germline V gene are SGHAT and FQNNGV. CDR3 amino acids: CASSPSRITSGGQETQYF. CDR3 DNA: TGTGCCAGCAGCCCTAGCCGAATAACTAGCGGGGGACAAGAGACCCAGTACTTC.

J is TRBJ2-7 and V is TRBV11-1; 9 nucleotides align to TRBD1. V lost 6 bases, J lost 2 bases, and 8 bases stayed unmatched. The CDR3 runs 15 residues. Germline values: CDR1 SGHAT, CDR2 FQDESV (reference sequence). In DNA, the CDR3 is TGTGCCAGCAGACAGACAGGGGGACCTGCCTACGAGCAGTACGTC. As protein: CASRQTGGPAYEQYV.

The rearrangement links TRBV3-1 (or the pseudogene TRBV3-2) to TRBJ1-2; D is unclear. The CDR3 runs 15 residues. Per germline, CDR1 LGHDT and CDR2 YNNKEL (reference sequence). V gave up 0 bases and J gave up 8 bases, with 16 bases separating them. The CDR3 loop is CASSQDVGVGGGYTF. The CDR3 DNA reads as TGTGCCAGCAGCCAAGATGTCGGGGTCGGCGGGGGCTACACCTTC.

J is TRBJ1-1 and V is TRBV5-1; TRBD1 agrees at 8 bases. J gave up 7 bases and V 4 bases, and 3 bases lay outside the gene matches. Germline assignment: CDR1 SGHRS and CDR2 YFSETQ. The CDR3 spans 12 residues. In DNA form, the CDR3 reads TGCGCCAGCAGCGGCGACAGGGGTGAAGCTTTCTTT. This encodes CASSGDRGEAFF.

The rearrangement uses TRBV9 and TRBJ1-2; D remains unclear. Trimming stripped 4 bases from V and 4 bases from J, with 14 bases between. CDR1 is SGDLS, CDR2 YYNGEE, per germline. This CDR3 spans 14 amino acids. The CDR3 DNA follows: TGTGCCAGCAGCCGCGGCGTGGACGTCTATGGCTACACCTTC. It codes for CASSRGVDVYGYTF.

This chain links TRBV10-2 with TRBJ2-7; D might be TRBD1 or TRBD2, each matching 5 bases. CDR3 length: 15 residues. The V and J ends lost 2 bases and 3 bases respectively, with 14 bases between them. The V gene's germline CDR1 is WSHSY and CDR2 SAAADI. CDR3 nucleotides: TGCGCCAGCAGTGAGGGCCGGGGACCGCTCTACGAGCAGTACGTC. This encodes CASSEGRGPLYEQYV.

V is TRBV5-1 and J is TRBJ2-2; D is uncertain. This CDR3 is built from 14 residues. In germline, CDR1 is SGHRS, CDR2 YFSETQ. Trimming removed 4 bases at V and 0 bases at J, with 7 bases between. The CDR3 bases are TGCGCCAGCAGCGGCCTAGCGAACACCGGGGAGCTGTTTTTT. Its translation: CASSGLANTGELFF. The full variable domain, completed using reference TRBV5-1 and TRBJ2-2, is KAGVTQTPRYLIKTRGQQVTLSCSPISGHRSVSWYQQTPGQGLQFLFEYFSETQRNKGNFPGRFSGRQFSNSRSEMNVSTLELGDSALYLCASSGLANTGELFFGEGSRLTVL.

The chain joins TRBV4-2 to TRBJ2-5; D call uncertain. Germline lookup yields CDR1 LGHNA and CDR2 YNFKEQ. V was pared by 0 bases and J by 5 bases, with 10 bases between. The CDR3 runs 14 residues. CDR3 amino acids: CASSQDLRRETQYF. The CDR3 DNA is TGTGCCAGCAGCCAAGATCTACGACGGGAGACCCAGTACTTC.

The genes are TRBV7-9 and TRBJ1-3; D is uncertain. Germline V gives CDR1 SEHNR, CDR2 FQNEAQ (reference sequence). The CDR3 totals 15 residues. With 4 bases removed from V and 4 bases from J, the gap between germline ends came to 14 bases. The CDR3 sequence: CASSSPAVGGNTIYF. CDR3 nucleotides: TGTGCCAGCAGCTCCCCCGCGGTAGGAGGAAACACCATATATTTT.

The chain has TRBV2 and TRBJ1-2; maybe TRBD1 (6 bases). CDR3 length equals 14 residues. In germline, CDR1 is SNHLY, CDR2 FYNNEI. Deletions cut 6 bases from V and 8 bases from J, with 19 bases between. For the CDR3, the DNA is TGTGCCAGCAGCCCCGGGACAACACACCAAGGCTACACCTTC. It translates to CASSPGTTHQGYTF.

The sample holds one count of this clone. The chain uses TRBV6-5 and TRBJ1-4, with D perhaps matching TRBD1 (5 bases). V was cut by 4 bases and J by 0 bases, with 9 bases left in between. CDR1 is MNHEY and CDR2 is SVGAGI in the germline V gene. This CDR3 region has 15 residues. DNA for the CDR3: TGTGCCAGCAGTTCCAGGGCTTCAACTAATGAAAAACTGTTTTTT. It is translated as CASSSRASTNEKLFF.